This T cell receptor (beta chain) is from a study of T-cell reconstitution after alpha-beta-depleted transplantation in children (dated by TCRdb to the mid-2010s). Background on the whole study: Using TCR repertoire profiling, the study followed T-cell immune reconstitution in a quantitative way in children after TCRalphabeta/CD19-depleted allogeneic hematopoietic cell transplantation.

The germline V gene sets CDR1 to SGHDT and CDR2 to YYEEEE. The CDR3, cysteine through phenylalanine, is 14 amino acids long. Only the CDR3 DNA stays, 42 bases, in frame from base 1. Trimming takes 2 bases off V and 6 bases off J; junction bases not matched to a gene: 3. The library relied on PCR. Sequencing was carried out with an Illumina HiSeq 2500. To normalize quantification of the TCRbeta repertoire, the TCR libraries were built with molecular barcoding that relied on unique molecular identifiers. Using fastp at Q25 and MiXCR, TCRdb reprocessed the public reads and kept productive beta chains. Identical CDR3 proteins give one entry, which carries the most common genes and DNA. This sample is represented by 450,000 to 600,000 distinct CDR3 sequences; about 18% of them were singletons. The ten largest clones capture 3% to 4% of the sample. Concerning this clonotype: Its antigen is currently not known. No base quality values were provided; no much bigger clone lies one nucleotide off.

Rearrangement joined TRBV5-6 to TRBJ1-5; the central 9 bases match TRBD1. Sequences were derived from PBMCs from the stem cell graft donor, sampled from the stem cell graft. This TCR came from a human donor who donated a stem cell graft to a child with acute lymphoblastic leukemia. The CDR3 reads CASSFGTGFQPQHF. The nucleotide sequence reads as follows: TGTGCCAGCAGCTTCGGGACAGGGTTTCAGCCCCAGCATTTT.